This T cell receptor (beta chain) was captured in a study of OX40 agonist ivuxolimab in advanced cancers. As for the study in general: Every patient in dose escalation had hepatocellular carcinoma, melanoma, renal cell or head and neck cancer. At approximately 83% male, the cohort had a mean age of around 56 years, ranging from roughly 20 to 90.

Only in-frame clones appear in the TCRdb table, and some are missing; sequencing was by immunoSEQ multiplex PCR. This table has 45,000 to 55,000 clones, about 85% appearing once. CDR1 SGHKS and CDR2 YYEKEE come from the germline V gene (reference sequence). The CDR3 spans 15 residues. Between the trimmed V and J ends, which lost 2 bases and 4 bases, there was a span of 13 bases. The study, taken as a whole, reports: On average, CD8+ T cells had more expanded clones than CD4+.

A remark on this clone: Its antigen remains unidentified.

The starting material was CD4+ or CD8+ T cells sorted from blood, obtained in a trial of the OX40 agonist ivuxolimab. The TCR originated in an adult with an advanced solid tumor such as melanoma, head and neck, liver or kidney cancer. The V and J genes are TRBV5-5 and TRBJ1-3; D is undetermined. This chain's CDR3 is CASSFSLGSGNTIYF. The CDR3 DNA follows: TGTGCCAGCAGCTTTTCTCTGGGATCGGGAAACACCATATATTTT. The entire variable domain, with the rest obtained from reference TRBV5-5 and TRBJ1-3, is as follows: DAGVTQSPTHLIKTRGQQVTLRCSPISGHKSVSWYQQVLGQGPQFIFQYYEKEERGRGNFPDRFSARQFPNYSSELNVNALLLGDSALYLCASSFSLGSGNTIYFGEGSWLTVV.